The present T cell receptor beta chain was sequenced within a study of beta chain features in type 1 diabetes. Regarding this clone: The antigen is unknown.

With 4 bases removed from V and 3 bases from J, the gap between germline ends came to 9 bases. The CDR3 contains 13 residues. Germline-derived CDR1 and CDR2 are LNHDA and SQIVND (reference sequence). The authors reverse transcribed all of the isolated RNA, so sequencing captured expressed TCRB transcripts. Some clones are missing from TCRdb's copy, which holds only in-frame ones; the method was immunoSEQ multiplex PCR. The profile shows hundreds of thousands of clones, roughly 13% of them singletons. Whole-study findings and limits: In all four CD4+ subsets, TCRB CDR3 length was significantly, moderately reduced in type 1 diabetes. Individuals with type 1 diabetes displayed fewer insertions and more deletions at VDJ junctions. Using cDNA template may skew counts toward highly expressing activated cells. Shorter templates might be favored by PCR, and equally so in patients and in controls.

Sequencing used naive CD4+ T cells from blood. The receptor was derived from a young man with type 1 diabetes. The V call is TRBV19, the J call TRBJ1-1; no clear D gene. The CDR3: CASSSGPDTEAFF. DNA for the CDR3: TGTGCCAGTAGTAGCGGGCCTGACACTGAAGCTTTCTTT.